This entry lists 10 T cell receptor beta chains sequenced from one sample in a study of shared clonotypes between healthy human individuals. The naive CD8 population came from CD45RO-negative cells selected for CCR7, without terminally differentiated effector memory CD45RA+ cells. TCRdb keeps only in-frame clones here, not all; method: immunoSEQ multiplex PCR. The table includes roughly 810,000 clones, about 96% detected once. Sequencing input: naive CD8+ T cells sorted from blood. These receptors all stem from a man aged 30 to 39 in good health.

As DNA, the CDR3 is TGTGCCAGCAGTCTCGTTTTAGGGGGCGGCTACACCTTC. Translated, it gives CASSLVLGGGYTF. V usage is TRBV27 and J usage is TRBJ1-2; 7 positions match TRBD1. Unmatched junction bases numbered 8, after V lost 5 bases and J lost 8 bases. The length of the CDR3 is 13 residues. The germline V gene encodes CDR1 MNHEY and CDR2 SMNVEV (reference sequence).

This chain uses TRBV15 with TRBJ2-7; D is perhaps TRBD2 (5 bases). In germline, CDR1 is LNHNV, CDR2 YYDKDF (reference sequence). The CDR3 loop spans 16 amino acids. V lost 0 bases and J lost 2, with 14 bases in between. The CDR3 sequence is CATSRDFREPTYEQYF. The CDR3 DNA reads TGTGCCACCAGCAGAGATTTCCGGGAACCCACCTACGAGCAGTACTTC.

This rearrangement joins TRBV28 to TRBJ2-1; TRBD2 agrees at 15 bases. Germline trimming cut 7 bases from V and 4 bases from J; bases unmatched to any gene: 11. Germline V gives CDR1 MDHEN, CDR2 SYDVKM. CDR3 size: 18 residues. CDR3 DNA sequence: TGTGCCAGCACCCCCCGGGGGACTAGCGGGAGGACGTACAATGAGCAGTTCTTC. Its protein is CASTPRGTSGRTYNEQFF.

The chain has TRBV9 and TRBJ2-3; no firm D call. Germline CDR1 SGDLS, CDR2 YYNGEE. The V end was cut by 0 bases, the J end by 2 bases, with 7 bases between. The CDR3 contains 14 residues. CDR3 sequence: CASSVGFNTDTQYF. DNA of the CDR3: TGTGCCAGCAGCGTAGGTTTCAACACAGATACGCAGTATTTT.

J is TRBJ2-1 and V is TRBV27, with 10 bases that match TRBD2. The junction had 3 bases not matched to a gene; V was cut back by 2 bases and J by 14 bases. CDR1 is MNHEY and CDR2 is SMNVEV in the germline V gene (reference sequence). The CDR3 loop spans 12 amino acids. This chain's CDR3 is CASSLLAGEKFF. The CDR3, as DNA: TGTGCCAGCAGTTTACTAGCGGGAGAAAAGTTCTTC.

The V call is TRBV20-1, the J call TRBJ2-7; D is uncertain. V gave up 5 bases and J gave up 6 bases, with 11 bases separating them. The CDR3 consists of 11 residues. From germline, CDR1 is DFQATT and CDR2 SNEGSKA (reference sequence). The CDR3 DNA follows: TGCAGTGCTGGCTGGGGTTCCGAGCAGTACTTC. Translation gives CSAGWGSEQYF.

V usage is TRBV18 and J usage is TRBJ2-7, with D perhaps matching TRBD2 (6 bases). The CDR3 has 16 residues. V lost 2 bases and J lost 4, with 18 bases in between. Germline V gene data show CDR1 as KGHSH and CDR2 as LQKENI. The CDR3 region is CASSPKQARELYEQYF. CDR3 nucleotides: TGTGCCAGCTCACCAAAGCAGGCTCGGGAGCTTTACGAGCAGTACTTC.

The CDR3 here is CASSLAQGTSEHNEQFF. The CDR3 DNA reads as TGTGCCAGCAGCTTAGCGCAGGGGACTAGCGAACACAATGAGCAGTTCTTC. The chain joins TRBV7-2 to TRBJ2-1, with 10 bases identical to TRBD2. V lost 0 bases and J lost 5; bases outside the gene matches: 7. The germline V gene has CDR1 SGHTA and CDR2 FQGNSA. The CDR3 runs 17 residues.

V usage is TRBV18 and J usage is TRBJ2-2, with 14 positions matching TRBD2. This CDR3 comprises 16 residues. With 5 bases clipped from V and 5 bases from J, the junction kept 4 bases outside the gene matches. The germline CDR1 and CDR2 sequences are KGHSH and LQKENI. CDR3 sequence: CASSEGLAGATGELFF. The CDR3 DNA reads as TGTGCCAGCTCAGAGGGACTAGCGGGAGCGACCGGGGAGCTGTTTTTT. The variable domain in full, with the rest retrieved from reference TRBV18 and TRBJ2-2, is NAGVMQNPRHLVRRRGQEARLRCSPMKGHSHVYWYRQLPEEGLKFMVYLQKENIIDESGMPKERFSAEFPKEGPSILRIQQVVRGDSAAYFCASSEGLAGATGELFFGEGSRLTVL.

The V call is TRBV23-1, the J call TRBJ2-1; possibly TRBD1 or TRBD2 for D (5 bases each). TRBV23-1 carries the ORF label, with uncertain function. The germline V and J ends were trimmed by 0 bases and 3 bases, with 12 bases remaining between them. This CDR3 comprises 16 residues. In nucleotides, the CDR3 is TGCGCCAGCAGTCAATCGGGGGTCAGCGACTACAATGAGCAGTTCTTC. Amino acid sequence: CASSQSGVSDYNEQFF.